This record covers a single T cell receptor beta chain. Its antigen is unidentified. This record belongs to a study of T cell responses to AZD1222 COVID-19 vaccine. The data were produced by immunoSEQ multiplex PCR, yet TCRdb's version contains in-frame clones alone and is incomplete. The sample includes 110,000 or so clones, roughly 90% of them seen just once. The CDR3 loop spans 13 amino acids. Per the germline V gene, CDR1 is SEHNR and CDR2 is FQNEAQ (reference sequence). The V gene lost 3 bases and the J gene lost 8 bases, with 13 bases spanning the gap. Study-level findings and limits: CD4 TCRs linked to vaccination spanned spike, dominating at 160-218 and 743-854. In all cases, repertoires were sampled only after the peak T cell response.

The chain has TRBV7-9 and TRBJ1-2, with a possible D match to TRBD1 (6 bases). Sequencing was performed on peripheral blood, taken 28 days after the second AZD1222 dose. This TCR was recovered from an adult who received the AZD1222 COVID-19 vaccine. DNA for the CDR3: TGTGCCAGCAGCTTCAACAGGGAAGTGGGCTACACCTTC. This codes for CASSFNREVGYTF. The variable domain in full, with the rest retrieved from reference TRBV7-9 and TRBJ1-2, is DTGVSQNPRHKITKRGQNVTFRCDPISEHNRLYWYRQTLGQGPEFLTYFQNEAQLEKSRLLSDRFSAERPKGSFSTLEIQRTEQGDSAMYLCASSFNREVGYTFGSGTRLTVV.